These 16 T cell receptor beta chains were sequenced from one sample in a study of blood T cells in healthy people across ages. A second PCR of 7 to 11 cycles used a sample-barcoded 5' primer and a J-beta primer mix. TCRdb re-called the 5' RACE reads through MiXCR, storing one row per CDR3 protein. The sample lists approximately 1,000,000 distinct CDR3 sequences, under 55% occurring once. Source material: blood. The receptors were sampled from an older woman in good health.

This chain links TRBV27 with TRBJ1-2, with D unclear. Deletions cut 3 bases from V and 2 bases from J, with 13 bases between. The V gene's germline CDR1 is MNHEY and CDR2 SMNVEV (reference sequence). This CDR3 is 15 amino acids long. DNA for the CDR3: TGTGCCAGCAGTTTTACAGCCGAGATAAACTATGGCTACACCTTC. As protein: CASSFTAEINYGYTF.

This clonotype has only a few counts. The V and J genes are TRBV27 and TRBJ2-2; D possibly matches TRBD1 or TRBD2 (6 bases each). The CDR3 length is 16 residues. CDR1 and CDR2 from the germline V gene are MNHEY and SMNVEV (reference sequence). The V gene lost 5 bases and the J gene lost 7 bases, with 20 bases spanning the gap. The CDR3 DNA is TGTGCCAGCAGTCCAGGGGCGCCGGGAGCTGGCGGGGAGCTGTTTTTT. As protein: CASSPGAPGAGGELFF.

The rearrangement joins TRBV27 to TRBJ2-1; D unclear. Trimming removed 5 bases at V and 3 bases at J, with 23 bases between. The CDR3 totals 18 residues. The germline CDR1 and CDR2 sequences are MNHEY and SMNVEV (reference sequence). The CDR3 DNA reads TGTGCCAGCAGTCTATGGGCCTCCCAAAAGGGCTTCTACAATGAGCAGTTCTTC. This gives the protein CASSLWASQKGFYNEQFF.

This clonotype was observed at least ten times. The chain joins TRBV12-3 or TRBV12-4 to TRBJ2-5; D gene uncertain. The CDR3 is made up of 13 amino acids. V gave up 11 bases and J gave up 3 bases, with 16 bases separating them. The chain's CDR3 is CASLPVGKETQYF. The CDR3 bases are TGTGCCTCCCTCCCGGTTGGGAAAGAGACCCAGTACTTC.

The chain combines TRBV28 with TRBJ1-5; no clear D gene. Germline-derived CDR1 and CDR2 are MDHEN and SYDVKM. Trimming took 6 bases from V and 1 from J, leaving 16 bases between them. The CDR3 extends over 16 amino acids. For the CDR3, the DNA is TGTGCCAGCAGGCGGTATACCAGTACCAGCAATCAGCCCCAGCATTTT. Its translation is CASRRYTSTSNQPQHF.

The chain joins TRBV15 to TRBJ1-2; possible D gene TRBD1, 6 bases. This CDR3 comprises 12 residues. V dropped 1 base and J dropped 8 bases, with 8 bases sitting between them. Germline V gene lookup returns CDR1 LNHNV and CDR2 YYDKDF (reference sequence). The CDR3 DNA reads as TGTGCCACCAGCAGAGGGGGGCTCGGCTACACCTTC. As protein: CATSRGGLGYTF.

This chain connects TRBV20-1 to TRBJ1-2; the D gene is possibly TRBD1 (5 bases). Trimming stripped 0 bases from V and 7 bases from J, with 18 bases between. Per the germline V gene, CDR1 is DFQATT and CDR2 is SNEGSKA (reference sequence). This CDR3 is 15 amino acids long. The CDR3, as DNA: TGCAGTGCTAGAGATTATGAAGGGGCGCTGAGTGGCTACACCTTC. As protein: CSARDYEGALSGYTF.

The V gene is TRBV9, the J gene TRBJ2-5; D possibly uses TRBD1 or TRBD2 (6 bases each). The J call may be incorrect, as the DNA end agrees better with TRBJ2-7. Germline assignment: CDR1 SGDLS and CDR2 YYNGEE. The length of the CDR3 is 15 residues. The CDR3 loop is CASSPRGQGIGEQYF. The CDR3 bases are TGTGCCAGCAGCCCACGGGGGCAGGGGATTGGCGAGCAGTACTTC.

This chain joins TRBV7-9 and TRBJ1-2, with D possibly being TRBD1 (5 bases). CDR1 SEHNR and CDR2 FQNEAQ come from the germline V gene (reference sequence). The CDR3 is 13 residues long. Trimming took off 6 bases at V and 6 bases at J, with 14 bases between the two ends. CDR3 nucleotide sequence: TGTGCCAGCAGTGCAGGGTCTTTGCATGGCTACACCTTC. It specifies CASSAGSLHGYTF.

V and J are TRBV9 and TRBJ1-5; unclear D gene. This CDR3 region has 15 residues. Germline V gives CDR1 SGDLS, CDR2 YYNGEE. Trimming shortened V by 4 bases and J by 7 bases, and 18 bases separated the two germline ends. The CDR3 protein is CASSIDPGLNQPQHF. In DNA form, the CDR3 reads TGTGCCAGCAGCATAGATCCTGGACTAAACCAGCCCCAGCATTTT.

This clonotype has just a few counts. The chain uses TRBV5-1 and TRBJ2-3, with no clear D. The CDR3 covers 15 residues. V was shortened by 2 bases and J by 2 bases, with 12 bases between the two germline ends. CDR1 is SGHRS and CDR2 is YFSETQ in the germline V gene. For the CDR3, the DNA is TGCGCCAGCAGCTTCGGTACTTCTGACACAGATACGCAGTATTTT. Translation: CASSFGTSDTDTQYF.

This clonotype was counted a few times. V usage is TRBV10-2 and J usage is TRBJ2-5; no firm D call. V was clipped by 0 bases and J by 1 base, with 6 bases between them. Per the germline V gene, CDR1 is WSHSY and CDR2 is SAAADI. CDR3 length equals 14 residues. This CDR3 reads CASSESGVQETQYF. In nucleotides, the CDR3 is TGCGCCAGCAGTGAGTCAGGAGTCCAAGAGACCCAGTACTTC.

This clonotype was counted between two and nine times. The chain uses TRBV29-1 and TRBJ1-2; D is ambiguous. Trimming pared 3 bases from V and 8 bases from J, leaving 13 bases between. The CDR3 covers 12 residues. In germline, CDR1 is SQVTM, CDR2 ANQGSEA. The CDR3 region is CSVDASSRGYTF. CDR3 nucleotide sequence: TGCAGCGTTGATGCCTCGTCGCGAGGCTACACCTTC.

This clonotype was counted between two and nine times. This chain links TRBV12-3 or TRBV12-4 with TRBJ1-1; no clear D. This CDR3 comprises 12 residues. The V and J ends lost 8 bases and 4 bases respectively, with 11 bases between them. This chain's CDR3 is CASGSVPTEAFF. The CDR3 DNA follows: TGTGCCAGCGGATCCGTTCCCACTGAAGCTTTCTTT.

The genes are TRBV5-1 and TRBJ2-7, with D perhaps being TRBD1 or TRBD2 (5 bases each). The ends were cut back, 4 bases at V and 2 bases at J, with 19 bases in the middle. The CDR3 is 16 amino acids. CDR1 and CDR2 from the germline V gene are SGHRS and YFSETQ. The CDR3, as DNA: TGCGCCAGCAGCCATGGAAGTGGGGGACCACCCTACGAGCAGTACTTC. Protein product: CASSHGSGGPPYEQYF.

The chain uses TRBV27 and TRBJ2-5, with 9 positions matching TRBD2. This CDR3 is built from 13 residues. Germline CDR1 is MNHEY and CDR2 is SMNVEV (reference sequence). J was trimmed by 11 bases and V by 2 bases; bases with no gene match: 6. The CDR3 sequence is CASSLAGGREQYF. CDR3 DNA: TGTGCCAGCAGTTTAGCGGGAGGGAGAGAGCAGTACTTC.